This T cell receptor (beta chain) comes out of a study of monozygotic twins with inflammatory bowel disease. The study's findings and limits: IBD patients share fewer clonotypes with other people than healthy twins do, especially with disease activity. The existence of one strong signal or clonotype linked to IBD lacked support.

Template switching was used to attach UMIs, which incorporated a 6-nucleotide sample barcode. TCRdb reanalyzed the 5' RACE reads and collapses them to one entry per CDR3 protein, without DNA. This sample contains 70,000 to 95,000 distinct CDR3 sequences. Considering frequency, this clonotype is medium-sized. The antigen is undetermined. The CDR3 extends over 15 amino acids. CDR1 is SGHRS and CDR2 is YFSETQ in the germline V gene. This sequence was found in a human donor with ulcerative colitis or Crohn's disease, or a healthy co-twin of an affected twin (not recorded which). The chain uses TRBV5-1 and TRBJ2-5; absent DNA, TCRdb's TRBD2 call cannot be checked. Input material: blood. CDR3 region: CATHGLAGGLETQYF.